The T cell receptor (beta chain) under discussion was sequenced for a study of OX40 agonist ivuxolimab in advanced cancers. The length of the CDR3 is 21 residues. This clone was detected only once. This table comes from immunoSEQ multiplex PCR, and its TCRdb copy is limited to in-frame clones, with some not included. The sample lists 54,000 or so clones, around 82% occurring once. Here the sequenced sample was CD4+ or CD8+ T cells sorted from blood, taken in a trial of the OX40 agonist ivuxolimab. This receptor was taken from an adult with an advanced solid tumor such as melanoma, head and neck, liver or kidney cancer. This chain connects TRBV21-1 to TRBJ2-6; no DNA check was done on the table's D call, TRBD1. TRBV21-1 is noted as a pseudogene. The CDR3 region has the DNA TGTGCCAGCAGCATAACGACGGACAGGGGACCTCCGCTCTTTGGGGCCAACGTCCTGACTTTC. Amino acid sequence: CASSITTDRGPPLFGANVLTF.